Reported below is one T cell receptor beta chain. Patients at the Seattle site were enrolled during active infection and followed longitudinally. The source of the sample is a study of blood T cell repertoires in COVID-19. As for the study in general: Acute and convalescent COVID-19 samples came from the United States, Italy and Spain. The cDNA or gDNA used as material had been derived from T cells, B-cell-depleted T cells, or PBMCs.

Per the authors' pipeline: Reference gene primer amplification gave nucleated cell count estimates. Using immunoSEQ multiplex PCR, the repertoire was profiled, and TCRdb retains in-frame clones only, with some absent. V and J calls and clone size are given by that table; D and trimming were obtained from the DNA. This table holds around 300,000 clones, more than 80% found once. Trimming took off 0 bases at V and 8 bases at J, with 16 bases between the two ends. CDR3 length equals 15 residues. The germline gives CDR1 MNHEY, CDR2 SVGAGI. Specimen: peripheral blood. The source is a woman aged 25 to 45 with COVID-19, enrolled during active disease. The genes are TRBV6-5 and TRBJ1-1; maybe TRBD1 (5 bases). The CDR3 loop is CASSYSGQGLLEAFF. CDR3 nucleotide sequence: TGTGCCAGCAGTTACTCAGGCCAGGGTCTTCTCGAAGCTTTCTTT.